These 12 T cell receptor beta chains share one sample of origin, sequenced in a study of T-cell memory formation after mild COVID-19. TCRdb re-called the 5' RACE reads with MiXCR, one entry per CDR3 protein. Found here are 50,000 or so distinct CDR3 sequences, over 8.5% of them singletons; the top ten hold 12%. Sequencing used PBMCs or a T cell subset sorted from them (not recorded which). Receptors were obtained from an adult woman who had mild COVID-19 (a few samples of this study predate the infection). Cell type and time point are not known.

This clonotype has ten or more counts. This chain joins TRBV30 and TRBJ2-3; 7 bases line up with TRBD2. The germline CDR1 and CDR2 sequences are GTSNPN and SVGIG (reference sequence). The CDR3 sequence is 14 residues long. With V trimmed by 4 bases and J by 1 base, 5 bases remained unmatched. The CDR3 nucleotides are TGTGCCTGGAACGGGGGGATGGGCACAGATACGCAGTATTTT. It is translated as CAWNGGMGTDTQYF.

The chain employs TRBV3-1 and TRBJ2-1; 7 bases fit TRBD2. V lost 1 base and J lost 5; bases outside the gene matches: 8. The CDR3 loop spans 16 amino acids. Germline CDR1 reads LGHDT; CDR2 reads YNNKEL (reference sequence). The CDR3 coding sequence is TGTGCCAGCAGCCAAGGAGCGGGGCCCACCCACAATGAGCAGTTCTTC. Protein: CASSQGAGPTHNEQFF.

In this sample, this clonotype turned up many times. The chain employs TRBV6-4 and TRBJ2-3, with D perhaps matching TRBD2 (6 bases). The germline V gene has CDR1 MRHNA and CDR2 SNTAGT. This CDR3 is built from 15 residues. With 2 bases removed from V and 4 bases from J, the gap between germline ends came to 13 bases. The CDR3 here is CASSDSEGGADTQYF. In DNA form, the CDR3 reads TGTGCCAGCAGTGACAGTGAGGGCGGGGCAGATACGCAGTATTTT.

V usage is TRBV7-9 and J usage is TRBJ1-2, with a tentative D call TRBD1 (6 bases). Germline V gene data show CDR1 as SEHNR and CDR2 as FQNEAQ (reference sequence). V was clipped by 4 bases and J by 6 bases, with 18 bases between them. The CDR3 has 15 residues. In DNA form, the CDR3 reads TGTGCCAGCAGCTCCCGTGGGGGGCCCTTGGATGGCTACACCTTC. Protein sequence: CASSSRGGPLDGYTF.

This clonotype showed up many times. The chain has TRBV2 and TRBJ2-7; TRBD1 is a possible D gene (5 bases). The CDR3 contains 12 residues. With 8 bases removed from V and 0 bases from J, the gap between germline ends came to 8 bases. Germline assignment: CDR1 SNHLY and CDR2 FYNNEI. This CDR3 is CASRQSSYEQYF. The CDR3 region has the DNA TGTGCCAGCCGACAGAGCTCCTACGAGCAGTACTTC.

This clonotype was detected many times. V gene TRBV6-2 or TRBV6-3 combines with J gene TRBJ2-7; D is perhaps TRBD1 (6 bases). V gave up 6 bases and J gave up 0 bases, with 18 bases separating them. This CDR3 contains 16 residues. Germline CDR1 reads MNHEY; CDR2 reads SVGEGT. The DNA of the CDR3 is TGTGCCAGCAGATGGGACAAGCAACGAGTCTCCTACGAGCAGTACTTC. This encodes CASRWDKQRVSYEQYF.

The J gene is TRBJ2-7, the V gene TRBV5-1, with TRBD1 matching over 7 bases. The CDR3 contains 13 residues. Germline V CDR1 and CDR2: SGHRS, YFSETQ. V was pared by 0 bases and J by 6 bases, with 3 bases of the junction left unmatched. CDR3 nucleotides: TGCGCCAGCAGCTTGGGGGCAGGGGGCGAGCAGTACTTC. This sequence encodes CASSLGAGGEQYF.

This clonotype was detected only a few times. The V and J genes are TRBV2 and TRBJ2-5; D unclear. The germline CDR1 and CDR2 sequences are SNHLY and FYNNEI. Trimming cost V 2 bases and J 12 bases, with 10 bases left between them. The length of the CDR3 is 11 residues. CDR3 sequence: CASSELDSEYF. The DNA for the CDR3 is TGTGCCAGCAGTGAACTAGATTCTGAGTACTTC. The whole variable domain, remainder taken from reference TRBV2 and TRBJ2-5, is EPEVTQTPSHQVTQMGQEVILRCVPISNHLYFYWYRQILGQKVEFLVSFYNNEISEKSEIFDDQFSVERPDGSNFTLKIRSTKLEDSAMYFCASSELDSEYFGPGTRLLVL.

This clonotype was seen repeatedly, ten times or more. This CDR3 reads CASSLGGSGELFF. As DNA, the CDR3 is TGTGCCAGCAGTTTAGGGGGATCCGGGGAGCTGTTTTTT. The chain recombines TRBV12-3 or TRBV12-4 with TRBJ2-2, with D uncertain. There are 13 residues in the CDR3. V was clipped by 1 base and J by 6 bases, with 6 bases between them.

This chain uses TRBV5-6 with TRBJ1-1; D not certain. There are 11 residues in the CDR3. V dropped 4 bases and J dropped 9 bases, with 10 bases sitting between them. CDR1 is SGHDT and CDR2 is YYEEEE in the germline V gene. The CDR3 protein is CASSNGLKAFF. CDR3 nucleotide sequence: TGTGCCAGCAGCAATGGACTAAAAGCTTTCTTT.

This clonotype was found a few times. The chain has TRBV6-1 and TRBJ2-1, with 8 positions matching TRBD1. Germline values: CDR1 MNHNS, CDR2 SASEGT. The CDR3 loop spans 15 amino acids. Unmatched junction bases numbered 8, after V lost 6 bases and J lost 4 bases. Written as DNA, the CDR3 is TGTGCCAGCAGGGCGACAGGGGCGCTTTACAATGAGCAGTTCTTC. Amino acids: CASRATGALYNEQFF.

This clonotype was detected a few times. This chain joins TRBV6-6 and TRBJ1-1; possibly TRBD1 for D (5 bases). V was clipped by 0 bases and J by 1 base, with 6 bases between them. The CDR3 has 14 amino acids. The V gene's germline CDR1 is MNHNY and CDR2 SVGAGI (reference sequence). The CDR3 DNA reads TGTGCCAGCAGTTACTCTCAGGGGAACACTGAAGCTTTCTTT. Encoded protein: CASSYSQGNTEAFF.